What follows describes a single T cell receptor beta chain. The antigen is undetermined. These data belong to a study of T-cell reconstitution after alpha-beta-depleted transplantation in children. Study-level findings and limits: By about two months after transplant, alpha-beta T cells reportedly arose from several hundred graft clones that had expanded.

The CDR3 length is 15 residues. Looked up from germline, CDR1 is SGHRS and CDR2 is YFSETQ. Trimming removed 3 bases at V and 1 base at J, with 12 bases between. For TCRbeta, the library was prepared with unique molecular identifiers. Using its own MiXCR run on the PCR reads, TCRdb lists one record per CDR3 protein. The sample contains almost 500,000 distinct CDR3 sequences, roughly 10% of which appear only once. The sequence derives from a child aged 2-9 years with inherited bone marrow failure, due to receive a stem cell transplant. V usage is TRBV5-1 and J usage is TRBJ2-3; tentative D call: TRBD2 (5 bases). This material consisted of PBMCs, taken before TCRalphabeta/CD19-depleted stem cell transplant. The CDR3 DNA follows: TGCGCCAGCAGCTATGCGGGTTTCGGCACAGATACGCAGTATTTT. This sequence encodes CASSYAGFGTDTQYF. Variable domain in full (rest from reference TRBV5-1 and TRBJ2-3): KAGVTQTPRYLIKTRGQQVTLSCSPISGHRSVSWYQQTPGQGLQFLFEYFSETQRNKGNFPGRFSGRQFSNSRSEMNVSTLELGDSALYLCASSYAGFGTDTQYFGPGTRLTVL.